This T cell receptor beta chain was recovered during a study of early T cells in non-severe SARS-CoV-2 infection. Unique molecular identifiers tagged individual cDNA molecules. MiXCR, applied by TCRdb to the 5' RACE reads, yields one record per CDR3 protein. The table includes tens of thousands of distinct CDR3 sequences, approximately 9.9% detected once. The CDR3 consists of 14 residues. Trimming stripped 6 bases from V and 4 bases from J, with 13 bases between. CDR1 is WNHNN and CDR2 is SYGVQD in the germline V gene (reference sequence). The sample taken for sequencing was whole blood. The chain recombines TRBV10-1 with TRBJ1-3; the D is unclear. The sequence came from an adult who was a healthcare worker with PCR-confirmed SARS-CoV-2 infection or an uninfected control (not recorded which). CDR3 nucleotides: TGCGCCAGCAGCGAAAGGGTTTTCGGAAACACCATATATTTT. As protein: CASSERVFGNTIYF.